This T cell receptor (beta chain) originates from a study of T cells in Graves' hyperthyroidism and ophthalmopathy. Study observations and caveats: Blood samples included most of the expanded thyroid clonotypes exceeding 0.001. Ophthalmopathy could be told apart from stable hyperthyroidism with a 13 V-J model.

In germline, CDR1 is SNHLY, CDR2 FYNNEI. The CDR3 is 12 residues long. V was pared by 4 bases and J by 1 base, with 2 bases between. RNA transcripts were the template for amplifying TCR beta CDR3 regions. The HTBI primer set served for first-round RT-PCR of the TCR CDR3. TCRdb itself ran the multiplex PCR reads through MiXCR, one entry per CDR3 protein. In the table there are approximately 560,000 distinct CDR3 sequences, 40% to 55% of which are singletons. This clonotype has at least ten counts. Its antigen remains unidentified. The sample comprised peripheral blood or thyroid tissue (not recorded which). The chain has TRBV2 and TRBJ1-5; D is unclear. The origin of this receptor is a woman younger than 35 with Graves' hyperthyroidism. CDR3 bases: TGTGCCAGCAGTGGGAGCAATCAGCCCCAGCATTTT. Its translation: CASSGSNQPQHF.